A selection of T cell receptor beta chains follows, all from one sample in a study of T cell responses to AZD1222 COVID-19 vaccine. The protocol was immunoSEQ multiplex PCR, while the TCRdb copy is restricted to in-frame clones and leaves out a portion. The data hold around 130,000 clones, with 85% to 95% observed a single time. Sequenced material: peripheral blood, taken on day 0 of AZD1222 vaccination. The source of these receptors is an adult in good health. Each CDR3 is given with its conserved first and last residue. The D gene is left open where the match is weak. A clone size is listed for some rows: how often the clone was seen (once, few, many), or a class if it is expanded.

V gene,D gene,clone size,J gene,CDR3 protein,CDR3 DNA
TRBV7-8,TRBD1,-,TRBJ1-4,CASSDRVLEKLFF,TGTGCCAGCAGCGACAGGGTCCTAGAAAAACTGTTTTTT
TRBV5-4,TRBD1,-,TRBJ2-7,CASSLAGTGGLSYEQYF,TGTGCCAGCAGCTTGGCCGGGACAGGGGGTCTTTCTTACGAGCAGTACTTC
TRBV19,-,once,TRBJ2-1,CASSIVVYNEQFF,TGTGCCAGTAGTATTGTGGTTTACAATGAGCAGTTCTTC
TRBV27,TRBD1,-,TRBJ2-2,CASSKQGARDTGELFF,TGTGCCAGCAGTAAACAGGGGGCACGAGACACCGGGGAGCTGTTTTTT
TRBV4-3,TRBD2,-,TRBJ2-7,CASSRTSGSREQYF,TGCGCCAGCAGCCGCACTAGCGGGAGCCGCGAGCAGTACTTC
TRBV29-1,-,-,TRBJ2-1,CSCQGGSYNEQFF,TGCAGCTGCCAGGGGGGCTCCTACAATGAGCAGTTCTTC
TRBV7-8,TRBD2,-,TRBJ2-2,CASSLWTSGNTGELFF,TGTGCCAGCAGCTTGTGGACTAGCGGGAACACCGGGGAGCTGTTTTTT
TRBV9,-,-,TRBJ2-2,CASSWEQMNTGELFF,TGTGCCAGCAGCTGGGAACAGATGAACACCGGGGAGCTGTTTTTT
TRBV5-4,TRBD2,-,TRBJ2-3,CASSLVPSGETDTQYF,TGTGCCAGCAGCTTGGTGCCTAGCGGGGAGACAGATACGCAGTATTTT
TRBV30,-,once,TRBJ1-5,CAWSVEGLQPQHF,TGTGCCTGGAGTGTAGAGGGACTACAGCCCCAGCATTTT